These 24 T cell receptor beta chains were all obtained from the same sample, sequenced in a study of T cell changes during pregnancy in multiple sclerosis. Sequenced by immunoSEQ multiplex PCR; TCRdb stores in-frame clones only, minus some. The sample contains around 60,000 clones, approximately 90% of which appear only once. The specimen comprised peripheral blood, sampled in the second trimester of pregnancy. The receptors stem from a female donor in good health, enrolled as a control in a pregnancy study.

This chain joins TRBV15 and TRBJ2-1, with 12 bases that match TRBD2. Germline CDR1 LNHNV, CDR2 YYDKDF (reference sequence). After removal of 0 bases from V and 9 bases from J, the junction contained 12 bases not matched to a gene. The CDR3 is 18 amino acids. CDR3 protein: CATSREGLTSGSVGEQFF. The CDR3 DNA reads TGTGCCACCAGCAGAGAGGGCTTGACTAGCGGGAGTGTCGGTGAGCAGTTCTTC.

The chain uses TRBV7-3 and TRBJ2-3, with unresolved D. V lost 2 bases to trimming and J lost 6 bases, with 12 bases between them. This CDR3 region has 14 residues. Germline CDR1 and CDR2: SGHTA and FQGTGA. The CDR3 nucleotides are TGTGCCAGCAGCTTAGGGCCAGCCGCGGATACGCAGTATTTT. Protein product: CASSLGPAADTQYF.

V is TRBV13 and J is TRBJ2-7; maybe TRBD1 (6 bases). This CDR3 contains 14 residues. V lost 2 bases to trimming and J lost 2 bases, with 10 bases between them. Germline values: CDR1 PRHDT, CDR2 FYEKMQ (reference sequence). The CDR3 here is CASSLTGIPYEQYF. The CDR3, as DNA: TGTGCCAGCAGCTTAACAGGGATCCCCTACGAGCAGTACTTC.

The chain has TRBV28 and TRBJ1-1; D is possibly TRBD1 (6 bases). V lost 5 bases to trimming and J lost 5 bases, with 15 bases between them. This CDR3 has 14 residues. Germline V gene data show CDR1 as MDHEN and CDR2 as SYDVKM. CDR3 loop: CASSPPQGSTEAFF. The CDR3 region has the DNA TGTGCCAGCAGTCCGCCACAGGGATCGACTGAAGCTTTCTTT.

The chain employs TRBV18 and TRBJ2-5; D not resolved. The V end was cut by 6 bases, the J end by 5 bases, with 7 bases between. Germline-derived CDR1 and CDR2 are KGHSH and LQKENI. The length of the CDR3 is 11 residues. Here the CDR3 reads CASSEWETQYF. The DNA of the CDR3 is TGTGCCAGCTCGGAGTGGGAGACCCAGTACTTC. The entire variable domain, with the rest obtained from reference TRBV18 and TRBJ2-5, is as follows: NAGVMQNPRHLVRRRGQEARLRCSPMKGHSHVYWYRQLPEEGLKFMVYLQKENIIDESGMPKERFSAEFPKEGPSILRIQQVVRGDSAAYFCASSEWETQYFGPGTRLLVL.

The rearrangement uses TRBV5-1 and TRBJ2-3, with D possibly TRBD2 on 6 matching bases. Trimming shortened V by 0 bases and J by 3 bases, and 14 bases separated the two germline ends. CDR1 and CDR2 from the germline V gene are SGHRS and YFSETQ. The CDR3 spans 16 residues. The CDR3 protein is CASSLGRATRTDTQYF. In DNA, the CDR3 is TGCGCCAGCAGCTTGGGGAGGGCCACACGAACAGATACGCAGTATTTT. Filled out from reference TRBV5-1 and TRBJ2-3, the complete variable domain reads KAGVTQTPRYLIKTRGQQVTLSCSPISGHRSVSWYQQTPGQGLQFLFEYFSETQRNKGNFPGRFSGRQFSNSRSEMNVSTLELGDSALYLCASSLGRATRTDTQYFGPGTRLTVL.

This chain uses TRBV5-3 with TRBJ2-5; TRBD2 agrees at 7 bases. TRBV5-3 qualifies as an ORF whose function is uncertain. J gave up 5 bases and V 0 bases, and 16 bases lay outside the gene matches. CDR3 length equals 18 residues. CDR3 DNA: TGTGCCAGAAGCTTGGAATTGGGGGACTACCAAGATTTGGAGACCCAGTACTTC. Translated, it gives CARSLELGDYQDLETQYF.

This sequence joins TRBV5-1 and TRBJ2-5; TRBD2 agrees at 11 bases. CDR1 is SGHRS, CDR2 YFSETQ, per germline. This CDR3 spans 15 amino acids. V lost 7 bases to trimming and J lost 1 base; unmatched junction nucleotides: 6. In nucleotides, the CDR3 is TGCGCCAGCGGGCTAGCGGGGGGAAGCCAAGAGACCCAGTACTTC. Translating it yields CASGLAGGSQETQYF.

The genes are TRBV28 and TRBJ2-7, with 8 bases that match TRBD2. Germline CDR1 MDHEN, CDR2 SYDVKM. The CDR3 covers 14 residues. With V trimmed by 5 bases and J by 0 bases, 3 bases remained unmatched. This chain's CDR3 is CASSASGRSYEQYF. The CDR3 nucleotides are TGTGCCAGCAGTGCTAGCGGGCGCTCCTACGAGCAGTACTTC. Combining the CDR3 with reference TRBV28 and TRBJ2-7 gives the whole variable domain DVKVTQSSRYLVKRTGEKVFLECVQDMDHENMFWYRQDPGLGLRLIYFSYDVKMKEKGDIPEGYSVSREKKERFSLILESASTNQTSMYLCASSASGRSYEQYFGPGTRLTVT.

This chain links TRBV25-1 with TRBJ2-7; 10 bases are a match to TRBD2. This CDR3 region has 16 residues. In germline, CDR1 is MGHDK, CDR2 SYGVNS. Germline trimming cut 3 bases from V and 4 bases from J; bases unmatched to any gene: 9. CDR3 amino acids: CASSDSFWTSGYEQYF. The CDR3 DNA follows: TGTGCCAGCAGTGACTCATTCTGGACTAGCGGATACGAGCAGTACTTC.

The chain couples TRBV5-5 to TRBJ1-3; no definite D call. Trimming took off 4 bases at V and 0 bases at J, with 11 bases between the two ends. Germline CDR1 SGHKS, CDR2 YYEKEE (reference sequence). This CDR3 is 15 amino acids long. In DNA, the CDR3 is TGTGCCAGCAGCCGCGTAGGGAGCTCTGGAAACACCATATATTTT. Translated: CASSRVGSSGNTIYF.

The chain combines TRBV18 with TRBJ1-1, with a tentative D call TRBD1 (5 bases). Per germline, CDR1 KGHSH and CDR2 LQKENI. The ends were cut back, 3 bases at V and 0 bases at J, with 11 bases in the middle. The CDR3 is made up of 15 amino acids. CDR3 residues: CASSPGQNMNTEAFF. The CDR3 coding sequence is TGTGCCAGCTCACCGGGGCAGAACATGAACACTGAAGCTTTCTTT.

V and J are TRBV10-3 and TRBJ2-7; D gene unclear. Germline CDR1 ENHRY, CDR2 SYGVKD. V was trimmed by 4 bases and J by 0 bases, leaving 4 bases between them. The CDR3 extends over 12 amino acids. The CDR3 is CAISGSSYEQYF. In nucleotides, the CDR3 is TGTGCCATCAGTGGGAGCTCCTACGAGCAGTACTTC.

The chain has TRBV4-1 and TRBJ1-1, with 10 bases that match TRBD1. The CDR3 consists of 14 residues. CDR1 MGHRA and CDR2 YSYEKL come from the germline V gene. V was pared by 3 bases and J by 6 bases, with 4 bases of the junction left unmatched. Here the CDR3 DNA reads TGCGCCAGCAGCCACGGACAGGGGGATGCTGAAGCTTTCTTT. Translation: CASSHGQGDAEAFF.

There are a few counts of this clone. The V and J genes are TRBV30 and TRBJ1-1, with D uncertain. Germline V CDR1 and CDR2: GTSNPN, SVGIG (reference sequence). The V end lost 8 bases, the J end lost 1 base, and 8 bases lay between the germline ends. This CDR3 contains 11 residues. As DNA, the CDR3 is TGTGCCGGGAACAAGAACACTGAAGCTTTCTTT. It is translated as CAGNKNTEAFF. Filled out from reference TRBV30 and TRBJ1-1, the complete variable domain reads SQTIHQWPATLVQPVGSPLSLECTVEGTSNPNLYWYRQAAGRGLQLLFYSVGIGQISSEVPQNLSASRPQDRQFILSSKKLLLSDSGFYLCAGNKNTEAFFGQGTRLTVV.

The J gene is TRBJ2-7, the V gene TRBV18; D is uncertain. Looked up from germline, CDR1 is KGHSH and CDR2 is LQKENI. The germline V and J ends were trimmed by 5 bases and 6 bases, with 17 bases remaining between them. The CDR3 has 14 amino acids. The DNA for the CDR3 is TGTGCCAGCTCAGCGACGCGACTGGATGTCGAGCAGTACTTC. Translation gives CASSATRLDVEQYF.

The V gene is TRBV10-1, the J gene TRBJ2-5, with 13 bases lining up with TRBD2. CDR3 length equals 14 residues. Per the germline V gene, CDR1 is WNHNN and CDR2 is SYGVQD (reference sequence). V was pared by 9 bases and J by 3 bases, with 4 bases of the junction left unmatched. The CDR3 loop reads CARDTSGREETQYF. The DNA for the CDR3 is TGCGCCAGAGATACTAGCGGGAGGGAAGAGACCCAGTACTTC.

The chain carries TRBV2 and TRBJ1-2; TRBD1 might be the D (5 bases). Germline CDR1 is SNHLY and CDR2 is FYNNEI. The CDR3 has 14 amino acids. V lost 3 bases and J lost 2, with 10 bases in between. The CDR3 loop is CASSDQGSNYGYTF. In nucleotides, the CDR3 is TGTGCCAGCAGTGACCAGGGATCGAACTATGGCTACACCTTC.

The count of this clone is one. The V and J genes are TRBV19 and TRBJ2-2, with D unclear. Per germline, CDR1 LNHDA and CDR2 SQIVND (reference sequence). The V end lost 5 bases, the J end lost 3 bases, and 7 bases lay between the germline ends. The CDR3 sequence is 13 residues long. CDR3 sequence (DNA): TGTGCCAGTAGTGTGGAGTACACCGGGGAGCTGTTTTTT. Translation: CASSVEYTGELFF.

V gene TRBV5-1 combines with J gene TRBJ1-3; 7 bases align to TRBD1. The CDR3 totals 14 residues. Germline CDR1 and CDR2: SGHRS and YFSETQ. Losses at the gene ends were 5 bases for V and 3 bases for J; bases not matched to a gene: 5. Written as DNA, the CDR3 is TGCGCCAGCAGGACCCGGGACAGTGGAAACACCATATATTTT. This sequence encodes CASRTRDSGNTIYF. Supplemented by reference TRBV5-1 and TRBJ1-3, the full variable domain reads KAGVTQTPRYLIKTRGQQVTLSCSPISGHRSVSWYQQTPGQGLQFLFEYFSETQRNKGNFPGRFSGRQFSNSRSEMNVSTLELGDSALYLCASRTRDSGNTIYFGEGSWLTVV.

The chain links TRBV18 to TRBJ2-1, with 12 bases aligning to TRBD2. Germline-derived CDR1 and CDR2 are KGHSH and LQKENI. The V gene end was trimmed by 3 bases and the J gene end by 7 bases; junction bases not matched to a gene: 4. This CDR3 has 15 amino acids. CDR3 sequence (DNA): TGTGCCAGCTCACCGCCTAGCGGGAGGGGTAATGAGCAGTTCTTC. Protein product: CASSPPSGRGNEQFF. Full variable domain (remainder filled in from reference TRBV18 and TRBJ2-1): NAGVMQNPRHLVRRRGQEARLRCSPMKGHSHVYWYRQLPEEGLKFMVYLQKENIIDESGMPKERFSAEFPKEGPSILRIQQVVRGDSAAYFCASSPPSGRGNEQFFGPGTRLTVL.

The chain combines TRBV4-3 with TRBJ2-3; TRBD2 might be the D (5 bases). V shed 1 base and J shed 1 base, with 9 bases lying between them. CDR1 is LGHNA, CDR2 YSLEER, per germline. There are 15 residues in the CDR3. CDR3 bases: TGCGCCAGCAGCCAAGCCATTAGCGGCACAGATACGCAGTATTTT. Translating it yields CASSQAISGTDTQYF.

The chain joins TRBV29-1 to TRBJ2-1; TRBD1 matches at 9 bases. V was clipped by 5 bases and J by 3 bases; unmatched bases: 8. Germline CDR1 is SQVTM and CDR2 is ANQGSEA. This CDR3 is built from 15 residues. The CDR3 nucleotides read TGCAGCGTTACTCCGGTGACAGGGGGCTACAATGAGCAGTTCTTC. It codes for CSVTPVTGGYNEQFF.

This clone was detected once. The chain recombines TRBV5-1 with TRBJ2-3, with 7 positions matching TRBD2. Trimming cost V 3 bases and J 2 bases; bases outside gene matches: 6. Germline loops: CDR1 SGHRS, CDR2 YFSETQ. The CDR3 consists of 15 residues. The CDR3 region has the DNA TGCGCCAGCAGCTGGCGGGGGTCCTCCACAGATACGCAGTATTTT. Residues: CASSWRGSSTDTQYF.